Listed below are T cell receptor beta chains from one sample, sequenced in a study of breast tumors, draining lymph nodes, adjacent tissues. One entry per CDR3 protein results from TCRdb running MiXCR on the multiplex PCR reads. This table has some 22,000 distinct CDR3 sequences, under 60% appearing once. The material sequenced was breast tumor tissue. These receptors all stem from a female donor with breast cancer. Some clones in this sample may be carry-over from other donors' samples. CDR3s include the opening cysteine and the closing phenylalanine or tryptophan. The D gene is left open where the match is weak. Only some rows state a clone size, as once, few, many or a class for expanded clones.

cdr3_nt: TGCGCCAGCAGCCAAGGGGTTACCGCTCTACCCCTCCACTTT; cdr3_aa: CASSQGVTALPLHF; clone_size: .; d_call: .; cdr3_length: 14; v_call: TRBV4-1; j_call: TRBJ1-6
cdr3_nt: TGTGCCAGCAGCCAAGATCGGGCTAGCGGGGGACAAGAGACCCAGTACTTC; cdr3_aa: CASSQDRASGGQETQYF; clone_size: .; d_call: TRBD2; cdr3_length: 17; v_call: TRBV4-2; j_call: TRBJ2-5
cdr3_nt: TGCAGTGCTAGTCGGGGTGGGAATGAGCAGTTCTTC; cdr3_aa: CSASRGGNEQFF; clone_size: .; d_call: .; cdr3_length: 12; v_call: TRBV20-1; j_call: TRBJ2-1
cdr3_nt: TGTGCCAGTAGGACAGGAACAGAGGTGGGCGAGCAGTACTTC; cdr3_aa: CASRTGTEVGEQYF; clone_size: few; d_call: .; cdr3_length: 14; v_call: TRBV19; j_call: TRBJ2-7
cdr3_nt: TGTGCCAGCAGTTTGGGGGACAGAACTTACGAGCAGTACTTC; cdr3_aa: CASSLGDRTYEQYF; clone_size: .; d_call: TRBD1; cdr3_length: 14; v_call: TRBV12-3/TRBV12-4; j_call: TRBJ2-7
cdr3_nt: TGTGCCACCAGCAGAGAGACAGGGGACCACGAGCAGTACTTC; cdr3_aa: CATSRETGDHEQYF; clone_size: medium-sized; d_call: TRBD1; cdr3_length: 14; v_call: TRBV15; j_call: TRBJ2-7
cdr3_nt: TGCGCCAGCAGTCAGGGGCAGGGGGTCGACAATTCACCCCTCCACTTT; cdr3_aa: CASSQGQGVDNSPLHF; clone_size: .; d_call: TRBD1; cdr3_length: 16; v_call: TRBV5-1; j_call: TRBJ1-6
cdr3_nt: TGCAGTGCTAGCGAAAACAATGAGCAGTTCTTC; cdr3_aa: CSASENNEQFF; clone_size: .; d_call: .; cdr3_length: 11; v_call: TRBV20-1; j_call: TRBJ2-1
cdr3_nt: TGCAGTGCTAAGCACAGGGGGGTCTATGGCTACACCTTC; cdr3_aa: CSAKHRGVYGYTF; clone_size: .; d_call: TRBD1; cdr3_length: 13; v_call: TRBV20-1; j_call: TRBJ1-2
cdr3_nt: TGTGCCACCCAGGACAGGAACTATGGCTACACCTTC; cdr3_aa: CATQDRNYGYTF; clone_size: .; d_call: TRBD1; cdr3_length: 12; v_call: TRBV24-1; j_call: TRBJ1-2
cdr3_nt: TGTGCCAGCAGCTTCCCGACTAGCGGCACAGATACGCAGTATTTT; cdr3_aa: CASSFPTSGTDTQYF; clone_size: medium-sized; d_call: TRBD2; cdr3_length: 15; v_call: TRBV7-9; j_call: TRBJ2-3
cdr3_nt: .; cdr3_aa: CASSLGQGVDNSPLHFGNEYEQYF; clone_size: .; d_call: .; cdr3_length: 24; v_call: TRBV5-1; j_call: TRBJ2-7
cdr3_nt: TGTGCCAGCAGCAGGACTAGCGGGAGGCCCTTCACCGGGGAGCTGTTTTTT; cdr3_aa: CASSRTSGRPFTGELFF; clone_size: .; d_call: TRBD2; cdr3_length: 17; v_call: TRBV7-6; j_call: TRBJ2-2
cdr3_nt: TGCAGTGCCCCCGGGACTAGCGGGAGTGGGAATGAGCAGTTCTTC; cdr3_aa: CSAPGTSGSGNEQFF; clone_size: few; d_call: TRBD2; cdr3_length: 15; v_call: TRBV20-1; j_call: TRBJ2-1
cdr3_nt: TGTGCCAGCAGCTTAGCGGCAGGGGGACAGTTCTTC; cdr3_aa: CASSLAAGGQFF; clone_size: .; d_call: TRBD1; cdr3_length: 12; v_call: TRBV11-1; j_call: TRBJ2-1
cdr3_nt: TGTGCCAGTAGTACGGGACAGCCGATGAACACCGGGGAGCTGTTTTTT; cdr3_aa: CASSTGQPMNTGELFF; clone_size: .; d_call: TRBD1; cdr3_length: 16; v_call: TRBV19; j_call: TRBJ2-2
cdr3_nt: TGCGCCAGCAGCCGCCCGACAGTTACCTCCTACAATGAGCAGTTCTTC; cdr3_aa: CASSRPTVTSYNEQFF; clone_size: .; d_call: .; cdr3_length: 16; v_call: TRBV4-1; j_call: TRBJ2-1
cdr3_nt: TGTGCCAGCAGTTTACTGAAAAACATTCAGTACTTC; cdr3_aa: CASSLLKNIQYF; clone_size: many; d_call: .; cdr3_length: 12; v_call: TRBV28; j_call: TRBJ2-4
cdr3_nt: TGTGCCAGCAGCTTAGAGGGACTAGCGGAGGAGACCCAGTACTTC; cdr3_aa: CASSLEGLAEETQYF; clone_size: .; d_call: TRBD2; cdr3_length: 15; v_call: TRBV5-8; j_call: TRBJ2-5
cdr3_nt: TGTGCCAGCAGGAGGACAGGGACTGTAAGGACCGTTCGCACGGATACGCAGTATTTT; cdr3_aa: CASRRTGTVRTVRTDTQYF; clone_size: .; d_call: TRBD1; cdr3_length: 19; v_call: TRBV2; j_call: TRBJ2-3
cdr3_nt: TGCAGTGCTAGGGAAGGGGGCTATAATTCACCCCTCCACTTT; cdr3_aa: CSAREGGYNSPLHF; clone_size: medium-sized; d_call: .; cdr3_length: 14; v_call: TRBV20-1; j_call: TRBJ1-6
cdr3_nt: TGCAGCGTTGATAAGGGAAACACAGATACGCAGTATTTT; cdr3_aa: CSVDKGNTDTQYF; clone_size: .; d_call: .; cdr3_length: 13; v_call: TRBV29-1; j_call: TRBJ2-3
cdr3_nt: TGCGCCAGCAGCCGCGGACAGCCCGGATCCGCTGAAGCTTTCTTT; cdr3_aa: CASSRGQPGSAEAFF; clone_size: many; d_call: .; cdr3_length: 15; v_call: TRBV5-1; j_call: TRBJ1-1
cdr3_nt: TGTGCCAGCAAGAGCTCCTATAATTCACCCCTCCACTTT; cdr3_aa: CASKSSYNSPLHF; clone_size: many; d_call: .; cdr3_length: 13; v_call: TRBV27; j_call: TRBJ1-6
cdr3_nt: TGTGCCAGCAGCTTGGGCGGGAGAGGCGAGCAGTACTTC; cdr3_aa: CASSLGGRGEQYF; clone_size: .; d_call: TRBD2; cdr3_length: 13; v_call: TRBV5-4; j_call: TRBJ2-7
cdr3_nt: TGTGCCAGCAGCCCCCCCACCTACTCCGAGCAGTACTTC; cdr3_aa: CASSPPTYSEQYF; clone_size: .; d_call: .; cdr3_length: 13; v_call: TRBV7-9; j_call: TRBJ2-7